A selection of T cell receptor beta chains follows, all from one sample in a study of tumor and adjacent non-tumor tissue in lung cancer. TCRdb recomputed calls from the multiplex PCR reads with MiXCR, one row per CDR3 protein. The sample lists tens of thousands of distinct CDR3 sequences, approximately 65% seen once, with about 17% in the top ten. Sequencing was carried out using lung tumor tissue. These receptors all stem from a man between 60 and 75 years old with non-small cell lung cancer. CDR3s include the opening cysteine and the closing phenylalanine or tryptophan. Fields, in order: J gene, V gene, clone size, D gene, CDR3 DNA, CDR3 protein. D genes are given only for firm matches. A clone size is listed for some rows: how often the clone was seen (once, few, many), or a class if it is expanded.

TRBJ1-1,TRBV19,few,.,TGTGCCAGTAGTATAGGTAGGAGGGCGCGGGACACTGAAGCTTTCTTT,CASSIGRRARDTEAFF
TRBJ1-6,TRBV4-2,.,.,TGTGCCAATAGCCCCACCTCGGGGCTCCTCCGCTTT,CANSPTSGLLRF
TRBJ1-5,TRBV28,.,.,TGTACCAGCTGGACTGGGGGGTTCAGTCAGCCCCAGCATTTT,CTSWTGGFSQPQHF
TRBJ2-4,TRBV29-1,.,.,TGCAGCGTCAAGCCGGTCCTTGCCAAAAACACTCAGTACTTC,CSVKPVLAKNTQYF
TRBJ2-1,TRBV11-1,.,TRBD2,TGTGCCAGCAGTTCGACTAGCGGTAGTACCAACAATGAGCAGTTCTTC,CASSSTSGSTNNEQFF
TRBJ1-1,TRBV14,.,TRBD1,TGTGCCTGCAGCCAGATCAGGGGGAGTGAAACTTTCTTT,CACSQIRGSETFF
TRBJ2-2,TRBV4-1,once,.,TGCGCCAGCAGCCAAGAGGAGCAGGGGGGCACAGGGAAGCTGTTTTTT,CASSQEEQGGTGKLFF
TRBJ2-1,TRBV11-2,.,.,TGTGCCAGCAGCTTAGGCAGGGGTTGTAGTGAGCGGTTCTTC,CASSLGRGCSERFF
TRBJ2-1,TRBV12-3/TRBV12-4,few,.,TGTGCCAGTAGTTTTTCTAGCATAGTTGTCGGTGAGCAGTTCTTC,CASSFSSIVVGEQFF
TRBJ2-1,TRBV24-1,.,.,TGTGCCACCAGTCATCCCGGCGGGACCTCGAGGAATGAGCAGTTCTTC,CATSHPGGTSRNEQFF
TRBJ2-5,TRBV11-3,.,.,TGTGCCAGCAACTTAGACGGCCGCCGCAGGAGACGAACAGAGACACAGTACTTC,CASNLDGRRRRRTETQYF
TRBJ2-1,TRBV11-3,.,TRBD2,TGTGCCAGCAGAGACGGCGTATTCAAGCGGGGGACGAGCTCCTACAATGAGCAGTTCTTC,CASRDGVFKRGTSSYNEQFF
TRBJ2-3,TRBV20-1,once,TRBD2,TGCAGTGATAGCGGGGGGGCCCGCACAGATACGCAGTATTTT,CSDSGGARTDTQYF
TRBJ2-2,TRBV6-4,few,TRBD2,TGTGCCAGCAGCCGACTAGCGGGAGTGAACACCGGGGAGCTGTTTTTT,CASSRLAGVNTGELFF
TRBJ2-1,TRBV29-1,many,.,TGCAGCGCGGGATCCGGGAACAATGAGCAGTTCTTC,CSAGSGNNEQFF
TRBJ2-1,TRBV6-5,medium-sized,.,TGTGCCAGCAGTTACCGGGGAAGCTCCTACAATGAGCAGTTCTTC,CASSYRGSSYNEQFF
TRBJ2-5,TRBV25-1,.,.,TGTGCCAGCAGTGAGTTTTCGCCGGGAATTACTCCGGAGACCCAGTACTTC,CASSEFSPGITPETQYF
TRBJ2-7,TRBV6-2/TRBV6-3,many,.,TGTGCCAGCAGGGGGGCGCTTAACTCCTACGAGCAGTACTTC,CASRGALNSYEQYF
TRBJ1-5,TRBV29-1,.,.,TGCAGCGTTGCCAGGGGTGACAATCAGCCCCAGCATTTT,CSVARGDNQPQHF
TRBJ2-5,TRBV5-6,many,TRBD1,TGTGCCAGCAGCTCTGACAGGGAAGGAGTGGAGACCCAGTACTTC,CASSSDREGVETQYF
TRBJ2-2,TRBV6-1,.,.,TGTGCCAGCAGTGAATTTACGAGAGATGGGGAGCTGTTTTTT,CASSEFTRDGELFF
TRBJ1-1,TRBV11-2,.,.,TGTGCCAGCGGCTTGGAGAGGATGAACACTGAAGCCTTCTTT,CASGLERMNTEAFF
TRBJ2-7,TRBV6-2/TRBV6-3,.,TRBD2,TGTGCCAGCAGTTACTCGGGAGGGCCAAGCTCCTACGAGCAGTACTTC,CASSYSGGPSSYEQYF
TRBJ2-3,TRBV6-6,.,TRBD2,TGTGCCAGCAGTTACGGGGAGGGTAGTTTCTACACAGATAAGCAGTATTTT,CASSYGEGSFYTDKQYF
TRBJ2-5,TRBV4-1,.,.,TGCGCCAGCAGCCAAGTCCCGATACGGGCAGCCCTTCGAGAGACCCAGTACTTC,CASSQVPIRAALRETQYF
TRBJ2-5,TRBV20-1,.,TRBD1,TGCAGCTTCCGGGACAGGGGCCAAGAGACCAAGTATTTC,CSFRDRGQETKYF
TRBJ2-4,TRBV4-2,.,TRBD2,TGTGTCAGAAGCCAAGCACAGGCTAGCGGATCGTTAGCCAAAAACATTCAGTACTTC,CVRSQAQASGSLAKNIQYF
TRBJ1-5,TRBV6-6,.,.,TGTGTCAGCAAAAATCAGGGGATCGGGCAGCCCCAGCGTTTT,CVSKNQGIGQPQRF
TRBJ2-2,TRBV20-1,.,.,TGCAGTGCCCGGCCGAACGGGACGAACGCAGGGGAGCTGTTTTTT,CSARPNGTNAGELFF
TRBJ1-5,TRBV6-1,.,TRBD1,TGTGCAAGCAGTGAAACTACAGGGGGTCAGCCCCAGCATTTT,CASSETTGGQPQHF
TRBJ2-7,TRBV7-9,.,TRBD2,TGTGCCAGCAGCCCAGGGACTAGCAGATACGAACAGTACTTC,CASSPGTSRYEQYF
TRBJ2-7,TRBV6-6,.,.,TGTGCCAGTAAAGCGGCCTCCTACGAGCAGTACTTC,CASKAASYEQYF
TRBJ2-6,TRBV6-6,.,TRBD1,TGTGCCAGCAGCCGTCAGGGGGCAACCGAGGTCAACGTCCTGACTTTC,CASSRQGATEVNVLTF
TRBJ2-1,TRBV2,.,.,TGTGCCAGCAACCCCGACCGGCCACTTCTAGGGGGGGCCCTCAATGAGCAGTTCTTC,CASNPDRPLLGGALNEQFF
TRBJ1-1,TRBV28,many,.,TGTGCCAGCACCCCGCCACAGGTATACACTGAAGCTTTCTTT,CASTPPQVYTEAFF
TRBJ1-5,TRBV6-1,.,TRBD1,TGTGCCAGTAACCCTCCAGGAGGACAGGGATTGGTTAGCAATCGGCCCCAGCATTTT,CASNPPGGQGLVSNRPQHF
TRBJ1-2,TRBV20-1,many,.,TGCAGTACTTCACCCCCCCGACAGTTCTATGGCTACACCTTC,CSTSPPRQFYGYTF
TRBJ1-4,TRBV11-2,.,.,TGTGCCAGCAGCCCGGGCCCTAATGAAAAACTGTTTTTT,CASSPGPNEKLFF
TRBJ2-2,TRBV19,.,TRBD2,TGTGCCAGTAGACCCTCCGGGACTAGAATAATCGGGGAGCTGTTTTTT,CASRPSGTRIIGELFF
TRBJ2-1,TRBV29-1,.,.,TGCAACGTTGAAGTTGGGCTAGTAGGCAATGAGCAGTTTTTC,CNVEVGLVGNEQFF
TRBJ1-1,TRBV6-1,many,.,TGTGCCAGCAGTGATGAGGCTCAATCCACTGAAGCTTTCTTT,CASSDEAQSTEAFF
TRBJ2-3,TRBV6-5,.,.,TGTGCCAACAGTCGTACAGCGGAAGTAGTAGATACGCAGTATTTT,CANSRTAEVVDTQYF